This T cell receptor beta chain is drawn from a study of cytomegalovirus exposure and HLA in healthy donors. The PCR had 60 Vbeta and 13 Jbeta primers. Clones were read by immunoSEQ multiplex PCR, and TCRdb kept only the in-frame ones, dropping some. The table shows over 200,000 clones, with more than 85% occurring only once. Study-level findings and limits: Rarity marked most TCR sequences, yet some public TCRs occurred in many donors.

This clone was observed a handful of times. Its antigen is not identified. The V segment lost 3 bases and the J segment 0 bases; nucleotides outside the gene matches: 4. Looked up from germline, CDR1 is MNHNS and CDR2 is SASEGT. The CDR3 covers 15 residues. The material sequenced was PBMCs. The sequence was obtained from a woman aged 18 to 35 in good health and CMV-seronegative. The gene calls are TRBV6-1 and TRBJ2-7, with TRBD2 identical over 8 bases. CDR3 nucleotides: TGTGCCAGCAGTGACCGAAGCGGGAGCTCCTACGAGCAGTACTTC. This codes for CASSDRSGSSYEQYF.